The 12 T cell receptor beta chains below come from one sample, sequenced in a study of shared clonotypes between healthy human individuals. TCRdb's copy holds only in-frame clones and misses some; the assay was immunoSEQ multiplex PCR. In the table there are about a million clones, about 76% of which are singletons. Input material: memory CD4+ T cells sorted from blood. Subset in this sample: CD45RA-negative fraction. Source of these receptors: a man aged 18 to 30 in good health.

The chain employs TRBV9 and TRBJ2-1; D perhaps matches TRBD1 (5 bases). Deletions cut 3 bases from V and 4 bases from J, with 8 bases between. The germline CDR1 and CDR2 sequences are SGDLS and YYNGEE. The CDR3 runs 13 residues. For the CDR3, the DNA is TGTGCCAGCAGCGGGACACCGTACAATGAGCAGTTCTTC. Protein: CASSGTPYNEQFF.

The gene calls are TRBV6-5 and TRBJ1-1, with D unclear. Germline CDR1 MNHEY, CDR2 SVGAGI. V was clipped by 5 bases and J by 5 bases, with 12 bases between them. The CDR3 consists of 13 residues. This CDR3 reads CASSTISGTEAFF. Here the CDR3 DNA reads TGTGCCAGCAGTACGATTTCTGGGACTGAAGCTTTCTTT.

V gene TRBV5-4 combines with J gene TRBJ2-3, with TRBD2 as a possible D gene (5 bases). The CDR3 has 15 residues. Germline CDR1 reads SGHNT; CDR2 reads YYREEE (reference sequence). Deletions cut 4 bases from V and 4 bases from J, with 16 bases between. The CDR3 region is CASSRSAVVPDTQYF. The CDR3 region has the DNA TGTGCCAGCAGCCGCTCAGCGGTAGTCCCAGATACGCAGTATTTT.

This clone appeared a few times. The chain uses TRBV7-2 and TRBJ1-1, with a tentative D call TRBD1 (5 bases). Germline V CDR1 and CDR2: SGHTA, FQGNSA. The CDR3 has 17 residues. The germline V and J ends were trimmed by 4 bases and 1 base, with 19 bases remaining between them. The CDR3 sequence: CASSSLPQGLGNTEAFF. In nucleotides, the CDR3 is TGTGCCAGCAGCTCGTTACCCCAGGGTTTGGGGAACACTGAAGCTTTCTTT. Full variable domain (outside the CDR3, taken from reference TRBV7-2 and TRBJ1-1): GAGVSQSPSNKVTEKGKDVELRCDPISGHTALYWYRQSLGQGLEFLIYFQGNSAPDKSGLPSDRFSAERTGGSVSTLTIQRTQQEDSAVYLCASSSLPQGLGNTEAFFGQGTRLTVV.

The gene calls are TRBV5-1 and TRBJ1-6; D is undetermined. The CDR3 is 16 amino acids. V lost 0 bases to trimming and J lost 9 bases, with 16 bases between them. Germline loops: CDR1 SGHRS, CDR2 YFSETQ. CDR3 nucleotide sequence: TGCGCCAGCAGCTTGGAGGGCGAGGGATTTAGTTCACCCCTCCACTTT. It yields the protein CASSLEGEGFSSPLHF.

This chain connects TRBV19 to TRBJ1-5; 7 nucleotides match TRBD1. Germline CDR1 reads LNHDA; CDR2 reads SQIVND (reference sequence). This CDR3 has 14 residues. V dropped 6 bases and J dropped 3; count of bases not matched to a gene: 5. This CDR3 reads CASSPDRFNQPQHF. The CDR3 DNA reads as TGTGCCAGTAGCCCGGACAGGTTCAATCAGCCCCAGCATTTT. The whole variable domain, remainder taken from reference TRBV19 and TRBJ1-5, is DGGITQSPKYLFRKEGQNVTLSCEQNLNHDAMYWYRQDPGQGLRLIYYSQIVNDFQKGDIAEGYSVSREKKESFPLTVTSAQKNPTAFYLCASSPDRFNQPQHFGDGTRLSIL.

The rearrangement joins TRBV11-2 to TRBJ2-7, with D possibly TRBD2 on 7 matching bases. Germline loops: CDR1 SGHAT, CDR2 FQNNGV. V was clipped by 2 bases and J by 5 bases, with 10 bases between them. This CDR3 is 13 amino acids long. Here the CDR3 reads CASSLTGGHEQYF. CDR3 bases: TGTGCCAGCAGCTTAACGGGGGGCCACGAGCAGTACTTC.

The count of this clone is one. This chain links TRBV18 with TRBJ1-1; D gene uncertain. Trimming took 6 bases from V and 6 from J, leaving 20 bases between them. Germline V gives CDR1 KGHSH, CDR2 LQKENI. CDR3 length equals 15 residues. CDR3 nucleotides: TGTGCCAGCTCCCCGATGGCTTCAACCCCCTCTGAAGCTTTCTTT. Translating gives CASSPMASTPSEAFF.

A few counts support this clone. The chain joins TRBV12-5 to TRBJ1-4, with D possibly matching TRBD1 (5 bases). V shed 6 bases and J shed 7 bases, with 15 bases lying between them. The CDR3 is made up of 14 amino acids. The V gene's germline CDR1 is LGHNT and CDR2 FRNRAP. The CDR3 DNA reads TGTGCTAGTGGCCGTGCTTCTCAGGGTGAAAAACTGTTTTTT. The encoded protein is CASGRASQGEKLFF.

This clone has a count of ten or more. V is TRBV30 and J is TRBJ1-2; D is unclear. The CDR3 contains 13 residues. The germline V gene encodes CDR1 GTSNPN and CDR2 SVGIG (reference sequence). The V and J ends lost 2 bases and 4 bases respectively, with 11 bases between them. The CDR3 nucleotides are TGTGCCTGGAGTACCATGATGGGCTATGGCTACACCTTC. Translation gives CAWSTMMGYGYTF.

The rearrangement uses TRBV5-6 and TRBJ1-1; D is uncertain. Germline-derived CDR1 and CDR2 are SGHDT and YYEEEE. Trimming took off 4 bases at V and 12 bases at J, with 22 bases between the two ends. This CDR3 has 14 residues. CDR3 residues: CASSPEVAYQTPFF. The CDR3 bases are TGTGCCAGCAGCCCGGAGGTGGCATATCAGACACCTTTCTTT.

The V and J genes are TRBV9 and TRBJ2-3; D unclear. This CDR3 has 16 residues. The V and J ends lost 3 bases and 5 bases respectively, with 19 bases between them. Germline CDR1 reads SGDLS; CDR2 reads YYNGEE. CDR3: CASSARQARSGDTQYF. Here the CDR3 DNA reads TGTGCCAGCAGCGCTCGCCAGGCGAGGTCCGGAGATACGCAGTATTTT.